The 30 T cell receptor beta chains presented below share a single source sample, sequenced in a study of beta chain features in type 1 diabetes. Points from the study as a whole: When Type 1 diabetes patients were examined, their TCRB CDR3s proved moderately but significantly shorter in all four CD4+ subsets.

No cognate antigen is known for these TCRs. Expressed TCRB transcripts were sequenced after all isolated RNA was converted to cDNA. Assay: immunoSEQ multiplex PCR; the TCRdb copy retains only in-frame clones and omits some. This table has hundreds of thousands of clones, more than 13% appearing once. The material sequenced was naive CD4+ T cells from blood. Receptors originate from a man aged 18 to 35 with type 1 diabetes.

Remarks on this clone: Germline is not matched at one junction end, which may reflect a read error. The rearrangement uses TRBV30 and TRBJ1-5; a possible D gene is TRBD1 (6 bases). The CDR3 has 18 amino acids. Germline CDR1 is GTSNPN and CDR2 is SVGIG (reference sequence). CDR3 nucleotides: TGTGCCTGGAGTTCAGACAGGTTGGTGGGTATTAGCGATCAGCCCCAGCATTTT. Translated, it gives CAWSSDRLVGISDQPQHF.

In nucleotides, the CDR3 is TGTGCCAGCAGTTACGGGGGGACACCCCTATTCGGCTACACCTTC. Protein product: CASSYGGTPLFGYTF. The chain joins TRBV6-5 to TRBJ1-2; a possible D gene is TRBD1 (6 bases). The CDR3 consists of 15 residues. V lost 2 bases, J lost 8 bases, and 18 bases lay in between. Germline assignment: CDR1 MNHEY and CDR2 SVGAGI.

This rearrangement joins TRBV30 to TRBJ1-4; D call uncertain. V lost 6 bases and J 2 bases, leaving 13 bases between the germline ends. CDR3 size: 14 residues. Germline V gives CDR1 GTSNPN, CDR2 SVGIG (reference sequence). The CDR3 sequence: CACPLRRTNEKLFF. The CDR3 DNA sequence: TGTGCCTGCCCTCTGCGGAGGACTAATGAAAAACTGTTTTTT.

The V and J genes are TRBV5-1 and TRBJ2-7; D call uncertain. V was trimmed by 4 bases and J by 0 bases, leaving 11 bases between them. The germline gives CDR1 SGHRS, CDR2 YFSETQ. The CDR3 totals 14 residues. CDR3 loop: CASSLDPNSYEQYF. DNA of the CDR3: TGCGCCAGCAGCCTTGACCCTAACTCCTACGAGCAGTACTTC. The whole variable domain, remainder taken from reference TRBV5-1 and TRBJ2-7, is KAGVTQTPRYLIKTRGQQVTLSCSPISGHRSVSWYQQTPGQGLQFLFEYFSETQRNKGNFPGRFSGRQFSNSRSEMNVSTLELGDSALYLCASSLDPNSYEQYFGPGTRLTVT.

This rearrangement joins TRBV5-6 to TRBJ2-7; D is perhaps TRBD1 or TRBD2 (5 bases each). Trimming cost V 2 bases and J 11 bases, with 17 bases left between them. This CDR3 has 13 amino acids. Germline values: CDR1 SGHDT, CDR2 YYEEEE. Here the CDR3 reads CASSLSGALGEYF. In DNA, the CDR3 is TGTGCCAGCAGCTTATCCGGGGCCCTCGGAGAGTACTTC.

This rearrangement joins TRBV5-6 to TRBJ2-3, with D perhaps matching TRBD1 or TRBD2 (5 bases each). V lost 1 base and J 2 bases, leaving 11 bases between the germline ends. This CDR3 region has 15 residues. The germline V gene encodes CDR1 SGHDT and CDR2 YYEEEE. The CDR3 DNA follows: TGTGCCAGCAGCTTGTTGGGGGTGAACACAGATACGCAGTATTTT. Amino acids: CASSLLGVNTDTQYF.

This chain joins TRBV30 and TRBJ1-5; unclear D gene. The CDR3 totals 13 residues. Germline V lookup: CDR1 GTSNPN, CDR2 SVGIG (reference sequence). Trimming removed 0 bases at V and 6 bases at J, with 9 bases between. The CDR3 region has the DNA TGTGCCTGGAGTGTAAACGCCCGTCAGCCCCAGCATTTT. It translates to CAWSVNARQPQHF.

This clone was found a few times. This sequence joins TRBV28 and TRBJ2-5, with D perhaps matching TRBD1 or TRBD2 (5 bases each). V dropped 6 bases and J dropped 4 bases, with 12 bases sitting between them. CDR1 is MDHEN and CDR2 is SYDVKM in the germline V gene. This CDR3 comprises 13 residues. CDR3 sequence: CASRLPGTETQYF. DNA of the CDR3: TGTGCCAGCAGATTACCCGGGACAGAGACCCAGTACTTC.

The rearrangement links TRBV10-2 to TRBJ2-1; the D call may be TRBD1 or TRBD2 (5 bases each). Germline values: CDR1 WSHSY, CDR2 SAAADI. The CDR3 extends over 15 amino acids. Trimming pared 3 bases from V and 8 bases from J, leaving 17 bases between. CDR3 protein: CASSDAGTSKDEQFF. DNA of the CDR3: TGCGCCAGCAGTGACGCCGGGACCTCAAAGGATGAGCAGTTCTTC.

This clone was recorded a few times. V gene TRBV5-1 combines with J gene TRBJ2-3; D may be TRBD1 (5 bases). CDR3 length equals 17 residues. The V gene's germline CDR1 is SGHRS and CDR2 YFSETQ. The V end lost 0 bases, the J end lost 0 bases, and 14 bases lay between the germline ends. The CDR3 is CASSLDPQGSSTDTQYF. In DNA form, the CDR3 reads TGCGCCAGCAGCTTGGATCCTCAGGGATCTAGCACAGATACGCAGTATTTT.

V usage is TRBV30 and J usage is TRBJ1-3; D may be TRBD1 (5 bases). Trimming left V 0 bases short and J 4 bases short, with 10 bases between. CDR1 and CDR2 from the germline V gene are GTSNPN and SVGIG (reference sequence). The CDR3 spans 14 residues. CDR3 loop: CAWSVRGTGNTIYF. The CDR3 DNA follows: TGTGCCTGGAGTGTGAGAGGGACCGGAAACACCATATATTTT. Supplemented by reference TRBV30 and TRBJ1-3, the full variable domain reads SQTIHQWPATLVQPVGSPLSLECTVEGTSNPNLYWYRQAAGRGLQLLFYSVGIGQISSEVPQNLSASRPQDRQFILSSKKLLLSDSGFYLCAWSVRGTGNTIYFGEGSWLTVV.

The table lists this clone with a few counts. In the same sample, other DNA sequences code for this CDR3. This chain uses TRBV5-1 with TRBJ2-5; D is possibly TRBD1 (5 bases). The CDR3 sequence is 12 residues long. V was trimmed by 1 base and J by 4 bases, leaving 5 bases between them. Germline V gene sequence: CDR1 SGHRS, CDR2 YFSETQ. The DNA for the CDR3 is TGCGCCAGCAGCTTGCAGGGAGAGACCCAGTACTTC. Its protein product is CASSLQGETQYF.

CDR3 nucleotide sequence: TGTGCCAGCAGCCAAAGGCCGGAGGGCACTGAAGCTTTCTTT. Translated, it gives CASSQRPEGTEAFF. The chain joins TRBV14 to TRBJ1-1; D uncertain. The V gene's germline CDR1 is SGHDN and CDR2 FVKESK. Trimming cost V 2 bases and J 4 bases, with 11 bases left between them. The CDR3 length is 14 residues.

The rearrangement uses TRBV30 and TRBJ1-1; 7 bases are shared with TRBD1. This CDR3 is built from 13 residues. J gave up 5 bases and V 4 bases, and 7 bases lay outside the gene matches. The germline V gene has CDR1 GTSNPN and CDR2 SVGIG (reference sequence). CDR3 region: CAWKVGGTTEAFF. The CDR3, as DNA: TGTGCCTGGAAGGTAGGGGGCACAACTGAAGCTTTCTTT.

This sequence joins TRBV7-9 and TRBJ2-1, with 9 positions matching TRBD1. Germline trimming cut 3 bases from V and 7 bases from J; bases unmatched to any gene: 7. Looked up from germline, CDR1 is SEHNR and CDR2 is FQNEAQ (reference sequence). The CDR3 sequence is 15 residues long. The CDR3 spells CASSFRDRDGNEQFF. The CDR3 nucleotides read TGTGCCAGCAGCTTCCGGGACAGGGACGGAAATGAGCAGTTCTTC.

This clone has just a few counts. The rearrangement joins TRBV6-4 to TRBJ2-3, with TRBD1 as a possible D gene (5 bases). The CDR3 length is 13 residues. Trimming cost V 5 bases and J 4 bases, with 10 bases left between them. Germline V gene lookup returns CDR1 MRHNA and CDR2 SNTAGT. CDR3 DNA sequence: TGTGCCAGCAGTCCCCAGGGCGCAGATACGCAGTATTTT. This gives the protein CASSPQGADTQYF.

The rearrangement links TRBV4-1 to TRBJ2-3; D assignment may be TRBD1 or TRBD2 (5 bases each). CDR1 MGHRA and CDR2 YSYEKL come from the germline V gene. The CDR3 is made up of 19 amino acids. V was trimmed by 0 bases and J by 0 bases, leaving 19 bases between them. The CDR3, as DNA: TGCGCCAGCAGCCAAGATAGAGGGGCGGCAGAGACTAGCACAGATACGCAGTATTTT. Translated, it gives CASSQDRGAAETSTDTQYF.

This chain links TRBV6-6 with TRBJ2-7, with D unresolved. Germline lookup yields CDR1 MNHNY and CDR2 SVGAGI (reference sequence). The CDR3 spans 13 residues. V lost 0 bases to trimming and J lost 7 bases, with 10 bases between them. CDR3 sequence (DNA): TGTGCCAGCAGTTACTCGTTATGGCGAGAGCAGTACTTC. Protein product: CASSYSLWREQYF.

The rearrangement links TRBV5-1 to TRBJ2-6, with TRBD2 matching over 7 bases. This CDR3 is 14 amino acids long. CDR1 is SGHRS and CDR2 is YFSETQ in the germline V gene. After removal of 7 bases from V and 2 bases from J, the junction contained 3 bases not matched to a gene. The DNA of the CDR3 is TGCGCCAGCCGGCGGGAGACTGGGGCCAACGTCCTGACTTTC. Its translation: CASRRETGANVLTF.

A few counts support this clone. This sequence joins TRBV4-3 and TRBJ2-6, with no clear D. Deletions cut 6 bases from V and 4 bases from J, with 10 bases between. There are 14 residues in the CDR3. The germline CDR1 and CDR2 sequences are LGHNA and YSLEER. This CDR3 is CASSSGSGANVLTF. In nucleotides, the CDR3 is TGCGCCAGCAGTTCCGGCTCGGGGGCCAACGTCCTGACTTTC.

The table lists this clone with a few counts. The CDR3 nucleotides read TGTGCCAGCAGCCAAGTGTCCGGGCATAATACCGAGCAGTACTTC. Its translation: CASSQVSGHNTEQYF. The chain joins TRBV4-2 to TRBJ2-7; D ambiguous. Germline assignment: CDR1 LGHNA and CDR2 YNFKEQ. This CDR3 has 15 amino acids. V dropped 1 base and J dropped 6 bases, with 16 bases sitting between them.

DNA of the CDR3: TGTGCCAGCAGACTAGCGGGAGGATCCTACAATGAGCAGTTCTTC. As protein: CASRLAGGSYNEQFF. The chain has TRBV6-5 and TRBJ2-1; TRBD2 matches at 12 bases. Germline loops: CDR1 MNHEY, CDR2 SVGAGI. V was pared by 6 bases and J by 1 base, with 1 base of the junction left unmatched. The CDR3 is 15 residues long.

The chain has TRBV5-5 and TRBJ2-4; 7 bases map to TRBD1. CDR1 and CDR2 from the germline V gene are SGHKS and YYEKEE (reference sequence). This CDR3 region has 13 residues. After removal of 4 bases from V and 8 bases from J, the junction contained 6 bases not matched to a gene. Written as DNA, the CDR3 is TGTGCCAGCAGCCCAACAGGGGATTACATTCAGTACTTC. It specifies CASSPTGDYIQYF.

As regards this clone: The same CDR3 can be traced to other DNA sequences in this sample. The J gene is TRBJ2-5, the V gene TRBV5-4; 7 positions match TRBD1. Looked up from germline, CDR1 is SGHNT and CDR2 is YYREEE (reference sequence). This CDR3 comprises 13 residues. V trimming: 4 bases; J trimming: 3 bases; junction bases outside the gene matches: 3. DNA of the CDR3: TGTGCCAGCAGCCCCGGGACAGAAGAGACCCAGTACTTC. Translating it yields CASSPGTEETQYF.

The chain joins TRBV13 to TRBJ1-2; D perhaps matches TRBD1 (6 bases). This CDR3 region has 13 residues. Germline values: CDR1 PRHDT, CDR2 FYEKMQ (reference sequence). V shed 2 bases and J shed 7 bases, with 11 bases lying between them. The CDR3 DNA follows: TGTGCCAGCAGCTTACAGGGGTCTCTTGGCTACACCTTC. Protein sequence: CASSLQGSLGYTF.

In its sample, this clone was seen a few times. V usage is TRBV30 and J usage is TRBJ2-3; perhaps TRBD2 as D (6 bases). Germline loops: CDR1 GTSNPN, CDR2 SVGIG (reference sequence). The CDR3 loop spans 15 amino acids. Trimming shortened V by 0 bases and J by 4 bases, and 14 bases separated the two germline ends. CDR3 amino acids: CAWSVLLRGADTQYF. As DNA, the CDR3 is TGTGCCTGGAGTGTACTTTTGCGGGGTGCAGATACGCAGTATTTT.

The rearrangement links TRBV7-9 to TRBJ2-1; TRBD2 aligns across 12 bases. The junction had 7 bases not matched to a gene; V was cut back by 4 bases and J by 3 bases. Germline V gene lookup returns CDR1 SEHNR and CDR2 FQNEAQ (reference sequence). CDR3 size: 17 residues. The CDR3 protein is CASSSGTSGPGYNEQFF. CDR3 sequence (DNA): TGTGCCAGCAGCTCCGGGACTAGCGGGCCGGGCTACAATGAGCAGTTCTTC. The full variable domain, rest sourced from reference TRBV7-9 and TRBJ2-1, is DTGVSQNPRHKITKRGQNVTFRCDPISEHNRLYWYRQTLGQGPEFLTYFQNEAQLEKSRLLSDRFSAERPKGSFSTLEIQRTEQGDSAMYLCASSSGTSGPGYNEQFFGPGTRLTVL.

For the CDR3, the DNA is TGTGCCAGCAGCTTGGTGGCGGGAGCTGGAGGGGCCAACGTCCTGACTTTC. It is translated as CASSLVAGAGGANVLTF. The chain uses TRBV5-6 and TRBJ2-6; 7 bases line up with TRBD2. The CDR3 spans 17 residues. Trimming removed 0 bases from V and 4 bases from J; junction bases left unmatched: 7. From germline, CDR1 is SGHDT and CDR2 YYEEEE. Looking up the rest from reference TRBV5-6 and TRBJ2-6 gives the full variable domain: DAGVTQSPTHLIKTRGQQVTLRCSPKSGHDTVSWYQQALGQGPQFIFQYYEEEERQRGNFPDRFSGHQFPNYSSELNVNALLLGDSALYLCASSLVAGAGGANVLTFGAGSRLTVL.

This clone was counted a few times. The rearrangement joins TRBV7-9 to TRBJ2-7, with 10 bases aligning to TRBD1. The junction had 7 bases not matched to a gene; V was cut back by 5 bases and J by 6 bases. Germline V lookup: CDR1 SEHNR, CDR2 FQNEAQ (reference sequence). CDR3 length: 14 residues. The CDR3 sequence: CASSAGTGESEQYF. The CDR3 DNA follows: TGTGCCAGCAGCGCAGGGACAGGGGAGAGCGAGCAGTACTTC. Together with reference TRBV7-9 and TRBJ2-7, the CDR3 gives the full variable domain: DTGVSQNPRHKITKRGQNVTFRCDPISEHNRLYWYRQTLGQGPEFLTYFQNEAQLEKSRLLSDRFSAERPKGSFSTLEIQRTEQGDSAMYLCASSAGTGESEQYFGPGTRLTVT.

This clone has just a few counts. Within the sample, other DNA sequences also encode this same CDR3. The chain joins TRBV7-2 to TRBJ2-5; no firm D call. Germline V gene sequence: CDR1 SGHTA, CDR2 FQGNSA. The CDR3 is made up of 13 amino acids. V lost 1 base and J 2 bases, leaving 5 bases between the germline ends. The CDR3 loop reads CASSLVEQETQYF. The CDR3 nucleotides read TGTGCCAGCAGCTTAGTTGAACAAGAGACCCAGTACTTC.